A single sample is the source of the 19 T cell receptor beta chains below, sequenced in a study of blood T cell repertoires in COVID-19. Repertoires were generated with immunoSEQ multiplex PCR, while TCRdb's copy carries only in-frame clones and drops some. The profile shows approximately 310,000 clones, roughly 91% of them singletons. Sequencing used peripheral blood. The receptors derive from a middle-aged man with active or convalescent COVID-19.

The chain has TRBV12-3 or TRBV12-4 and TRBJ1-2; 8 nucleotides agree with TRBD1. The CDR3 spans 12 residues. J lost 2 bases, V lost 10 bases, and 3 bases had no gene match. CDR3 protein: CAIQGANYGYTF. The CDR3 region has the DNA TGTGCCATCCAGGGGGCGAACTATGGCTACACCTTC.

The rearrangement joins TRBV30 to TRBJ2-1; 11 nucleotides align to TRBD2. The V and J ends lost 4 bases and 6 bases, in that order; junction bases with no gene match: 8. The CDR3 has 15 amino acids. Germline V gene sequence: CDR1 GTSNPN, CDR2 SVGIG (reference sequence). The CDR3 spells CAWNRVAGGGNEQFF. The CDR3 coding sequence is TGTGCCTGGAATCGCGTAGCGGGAGGGGGCAATGAGCAGTTCTTC.

The CDR3 region is CSASSTGDSLHF. The CDR3 DNA is TGCAGTGCTAGTTCCACAGGGGATTCCCTCCACTTT. The genes are TRBV20-1 and TRBJ1-6; 7 bases are a match to TRBD1. Germline V gene lookup returns CDR1 DFQATT and CDR2 SNEGSKA (reference sequence). V lost 3 bases, J lost 14 bases, and 7 bases stayed unmatched. The CDR3 consists of 12 residues.

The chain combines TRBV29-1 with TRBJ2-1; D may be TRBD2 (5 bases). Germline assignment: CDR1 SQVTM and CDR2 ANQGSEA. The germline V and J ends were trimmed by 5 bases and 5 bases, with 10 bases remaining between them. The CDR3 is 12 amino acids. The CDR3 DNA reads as TGCAGCGTTTTTACCGGGAACAATGAGCAGTTCTTC. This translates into CSVFTGNNEQFF.

CDR3 region: CASVRGSSEQFF. The CDR3 region has the DNA TGTGCCAGCGTCAGGGGTTCCAGTGAGCAGTTCTTC. The chain combines TRBV28 with TRBJ2-1, with a tentative D call TRBD1 (6 bases). CDR1 and CDR2 from the germline V gene are MDHEN and SYDVKM. The CDR3 is 12 residues long. V lost 8 bases, J lost 9 bases, and 14 bases lay in between.

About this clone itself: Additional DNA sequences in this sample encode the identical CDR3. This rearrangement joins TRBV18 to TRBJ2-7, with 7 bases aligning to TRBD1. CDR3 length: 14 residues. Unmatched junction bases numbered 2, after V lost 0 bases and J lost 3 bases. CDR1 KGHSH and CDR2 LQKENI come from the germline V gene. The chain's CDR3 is CASSPPGQIYEQYF. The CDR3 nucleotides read TGTGCCAGCTCACCACCGGGACAGATCTACGAGCAGTACTTC.

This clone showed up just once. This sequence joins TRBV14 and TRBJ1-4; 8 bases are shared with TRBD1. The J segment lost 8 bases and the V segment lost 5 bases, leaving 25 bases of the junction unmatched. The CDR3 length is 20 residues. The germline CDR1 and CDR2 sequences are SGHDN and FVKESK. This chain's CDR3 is CASSSGFRDRVTGGAEKLFF. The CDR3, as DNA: TGTGCCAGCAGCTCGGGTTTCCGGGACAGAGTTACAGGGGGAGCCGAAAAACTGTTTTTT.

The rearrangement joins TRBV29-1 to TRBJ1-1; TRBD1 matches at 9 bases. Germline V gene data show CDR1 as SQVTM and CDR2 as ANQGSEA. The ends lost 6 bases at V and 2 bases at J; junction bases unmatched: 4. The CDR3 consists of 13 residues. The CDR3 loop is CSVAQGANTEAFF. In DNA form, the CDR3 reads TGCAGCGTAGCACAGGGGGCAAACACTGAAGCTTTCTTT.

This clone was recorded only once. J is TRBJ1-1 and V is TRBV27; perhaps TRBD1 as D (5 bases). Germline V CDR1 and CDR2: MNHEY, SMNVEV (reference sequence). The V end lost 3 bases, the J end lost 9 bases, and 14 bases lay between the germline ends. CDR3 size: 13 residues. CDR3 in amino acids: CASSFRGGIKAFF. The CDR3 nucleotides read TGTGCCAGCAGTTTCCGCGGGGGTATAAAAGCTTTCTTT.

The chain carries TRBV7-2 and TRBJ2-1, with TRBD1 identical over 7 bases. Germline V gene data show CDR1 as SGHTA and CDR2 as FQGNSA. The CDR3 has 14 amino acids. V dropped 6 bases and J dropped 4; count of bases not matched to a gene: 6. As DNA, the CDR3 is TGTGCCAGCAGTTCCACAGGGGTATACAATGAGCAGTTCTTC. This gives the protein CASSSTGVYNEQFF.

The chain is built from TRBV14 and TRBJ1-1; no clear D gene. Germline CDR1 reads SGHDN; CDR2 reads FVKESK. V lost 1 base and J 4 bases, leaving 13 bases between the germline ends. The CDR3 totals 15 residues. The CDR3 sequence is CASSQVMAGGTEAFF. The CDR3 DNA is TGTGCCAGCAGCCAAGTTATGGCGGGTGGCACTGAAGCTTTCTTT.

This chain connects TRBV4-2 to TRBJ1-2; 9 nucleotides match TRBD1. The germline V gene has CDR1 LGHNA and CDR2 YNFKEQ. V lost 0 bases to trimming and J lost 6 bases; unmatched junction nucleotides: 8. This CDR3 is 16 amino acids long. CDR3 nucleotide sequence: TGTGCCAGCAGCCAAGAAAGGACAGGGGATGGGGATGGCTACACCTTC. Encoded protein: CASSQERTGDGDGYTF.

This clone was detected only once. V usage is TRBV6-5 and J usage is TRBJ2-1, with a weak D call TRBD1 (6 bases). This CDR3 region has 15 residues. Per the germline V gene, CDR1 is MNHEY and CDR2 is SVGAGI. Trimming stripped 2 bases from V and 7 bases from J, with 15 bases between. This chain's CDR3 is CASSYRQGFRNEQFF. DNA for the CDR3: TGTGCCAGCAGTTACCGCCAGGGGTTTAGGAATGAGCAGTTCTTC.

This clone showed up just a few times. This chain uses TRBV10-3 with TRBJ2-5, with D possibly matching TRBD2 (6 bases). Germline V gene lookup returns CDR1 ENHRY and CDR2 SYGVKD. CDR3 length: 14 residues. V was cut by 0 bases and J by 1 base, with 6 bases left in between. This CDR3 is CAISESGGQETQYF. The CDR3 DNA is TGTGCCATCAGTGAGTCGGGGGGCCAAGAGACCCAGTACTTC.

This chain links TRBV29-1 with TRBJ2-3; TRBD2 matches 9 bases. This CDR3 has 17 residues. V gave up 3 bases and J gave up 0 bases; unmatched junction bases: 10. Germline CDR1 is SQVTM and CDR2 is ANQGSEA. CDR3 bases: TGCAGCGTTGAGAGAACCGAGCGGGGGGTCAGCACAGATACGCAGTATTTT. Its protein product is CSVERTERGVSTDTQYF.

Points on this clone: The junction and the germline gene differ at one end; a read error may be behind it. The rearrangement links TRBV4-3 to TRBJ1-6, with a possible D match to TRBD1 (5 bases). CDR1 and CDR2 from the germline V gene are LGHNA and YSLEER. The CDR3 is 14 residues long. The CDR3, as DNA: TGCGCCAGCAGCCAAGCGGGGGATAAATCACCCCTCCACTTT. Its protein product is CASSQAGDKSPLHF.

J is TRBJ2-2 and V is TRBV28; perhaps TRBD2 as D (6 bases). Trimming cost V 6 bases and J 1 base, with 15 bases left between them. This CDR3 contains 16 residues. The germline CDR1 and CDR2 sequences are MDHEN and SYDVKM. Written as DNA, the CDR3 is TGTGCCAGCAGCGCCGGGAGTCAGGAGAACACCGGGGAGCTGTTTTTT. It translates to CASSAGSQENTGELFF.

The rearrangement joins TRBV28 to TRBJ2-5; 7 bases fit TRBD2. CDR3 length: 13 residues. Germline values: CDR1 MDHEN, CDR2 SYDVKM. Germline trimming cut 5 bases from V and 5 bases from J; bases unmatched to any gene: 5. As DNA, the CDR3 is TGTGCCAGCAGTGGGGAGGGCTTGGAGACCCAGTACTTC. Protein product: CASSGEGLETQYF.

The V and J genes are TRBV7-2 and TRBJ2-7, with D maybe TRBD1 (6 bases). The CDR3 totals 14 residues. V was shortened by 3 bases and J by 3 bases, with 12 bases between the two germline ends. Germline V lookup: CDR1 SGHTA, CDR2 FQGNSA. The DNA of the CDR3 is TGTGCCAGCAGCTTTAAACAGGGTGGCTACGAGCAGTACTTC. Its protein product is CASSFKQGGYEQYF.